Following are 6 T cell receptor beta chains from one sample sequenced in a study of shared clonotypes between healthy human individuals. The naive CD8 fraction comprised CD45RO-negative cells positively selected for CCR7 and excluded terminally differentiated effector memory CD45RA+ cells. Profiling relied on immunoSEQ multiplex PCR, and the TCRdb table lists in-frame clones only, not all of them. The sample holds around 1,900,000 clones, around 93% seen once. Specimen: naive CD8+ T cells from PBMCs. These receptor sequences come from a man aged 18 to 29 in good health. Some clones in this sample may be carry-over from other donors' samples.

V gene TRBV25-1 combines with J gene TRBJ2-5; D gene unclear. Germline V gene sequence: CDR1 MGHDK, CDR2 SYGVNS. CDR3 size: 13 residues. With 6 bases removed from V and 4 bases from J, the gap between germline ends came to 12 bases. For the CDR3, the DNA is TGTGCCAGCAGCCCAACAGTCTTAGAGACCCAGTACTTC. Translating gives CASSPTVLETQYF.

The chain recombines TRBV27 with TRBJ1-5; 9 bases match TRBD1. V gave up 3 bases and J gave up 7 bases; unmatched junction bases: 7. The CDR3 loop spans 15 amino acids. Germline CDR1 and CDR2: MNHEY and SMNVEV (reference sequence). The CDR3 reads CASSFGTGSRQPQHF. CDR3 DNA: TGTGCCAGCAGTTTCGGGACAGGGTCCCGCCAGCCCCAGCATTTT.

The V call is TRBV28, the J call TRBJ1-4; D ambiguous. The CDR3 has 17 amino acids. Germline-derived CDR1 and CDR2 are MDHEN and SYDVKM. Trimming removed 6 bases from V and 7 bases from J, with 24 bases in between. CDR3 in amino acids: CASRFGRRTAFSEKLFF. The CDR3 DNA follows: TGTGCCAGCAGGTTTGGCAGACGGACGGCCTTTTCTGAAAAACTGTTTTTT.

The chain recombines TRBV7-9 with TRBJ2-5, with TRBD1 as a possible D gene (6 bases). The end of the DNA is better explained by TRBJ2-7, so the J call may be wrong. This CDR3 region has 13 residues. Germline CDR1 SEHNR, CDR2 FQNEAQ (reference sequence). The CDR3: CAILTGSGYEQYF. CDR3 nucleotides: TGTGCCATCCTTACAGGGAGTGGGTACGAGCAGTACTTC.

CDR3 sequence (DNA): TGCGCCAGCAGTATCCTAGCGGGAGTACAGGGCGCCGGGGAGCTGTTTTTT. Its protein is CASSILAGVQGAGELFF. The chain couples TRBV5-1 to TRBJ2-2; 10 bases are a match to TRBD2. Germline CDR1 and CDR2: SGHRS and YFSETQ. V lost 5 bases and J lost 6; bases outside the gene matches: 13. This CDR3 has 17 residues.

The chain carries TRBV29-1 and TRBJ1-1, with unresolved D. V was pared by 3 bases and J by 6 bases, with 8 bases between. CDR3 size: 11 residues. From germline, CDR1 is SQVTM and CDR2 ANQGSEA. The CDR3 loop is CSVEGGSEAFF. The CDR3 region has the DNA TGCAGCGTTGAGGGAGGGTCTGAAGCTTTCTTT.